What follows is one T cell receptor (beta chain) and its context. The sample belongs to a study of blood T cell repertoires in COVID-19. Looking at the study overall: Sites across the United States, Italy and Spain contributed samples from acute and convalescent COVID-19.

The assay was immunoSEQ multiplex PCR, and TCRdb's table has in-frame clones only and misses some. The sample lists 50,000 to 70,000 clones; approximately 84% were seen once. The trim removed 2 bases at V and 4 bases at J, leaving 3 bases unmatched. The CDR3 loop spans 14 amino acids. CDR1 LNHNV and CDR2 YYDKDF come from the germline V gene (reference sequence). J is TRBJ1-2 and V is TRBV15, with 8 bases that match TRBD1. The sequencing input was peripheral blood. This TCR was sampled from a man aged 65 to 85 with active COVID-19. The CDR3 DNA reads TGTGCCACCAGCAGACGACAGGGGACCTATGGCTACACCTTC. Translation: CATSRRQGTYGYTF.